The clone carrying this T cell receptor (beta chain) was detected once. Its specificity is unknown. Sequencing used immunoSEQ multiplex PCR; TCRdb keeps in-frame clones, though not all of them. The sample has some 74,000 clones, about 86% seen once. Sequencing was preceded by expansion of antigen-specific CD4+ T cells with viral peptide pools in the ViraFEST assay. Isolating CD4+ T cells followed more than 9 days of culture. Of the BNT162b2 and mRNA-1273 vaccines, participants received two doses of one or the other. Absence of prior SARS-CoV-2 infection characterized the vaccine recipients, who showed negative nucleocapsid antibodies. Peptides at roughly 10 ug/ml and IL-2 at 9 to 10 IU/ml were added to fewer than 2.5 million PBMC per well. The sample comes from a study of vaccination effects on CD4 cells after COVID-19. Background on the study: Samples collected post-vaccine were obtained a median of 72 days after the second dose.

This CDR3 spans 16 amino acids. CDR1 is MNHEY and CDR2 is SVGEGT in the germline V gene. Trimming took 6 bases from V and 0 from J, leaving 16 bases between them. This sequence originates from a human donor who received a COVID-19 vaccine. Material: CD4+ T cells from PBMCs cultured with HCoV-229E spike peptides, obtained after COVID-19 vaccination. The chain carries TRBV6-2 or TRBV6-3 and TRBJ2-3; unclear D gene. In nucleotides, the CDR3 is TGTGCCAGCAGCCCTCAGGCGCACCTTAGCACAGATACGCAGTATTTT. Protein sequence: CASSPQAHLSTDTQYF.